The 9 T cell receptor beta chains reported below all come from one sample, sequenced in a study of cytomegalovirus exposure and HLA in healthy donors. PCR amplification relied on 60 Vbeta primers (plus 13 Jbeta primers). Assay used: immunoSEQ multiplex PCR; TCRdb lists only in-frame clones, some missing. The table lists 100,000 or so clones, 80% of them singletons. Sequenced sample: PBMCs. The receptors were sampled from a man aged 25 to 40 in good health and CMV-seropositive.

The gene calls are TRBV11-1 and TRBJ2-5; D is perhaps TRBD1 (5 bases). This CDR3 has 11 amino acids. V was cut by 5 bases and J by 7 bases, with 8 bases left in between. Germline CDR1 SGHAT, CDR2 FQDESV (reference sequence). The CDR3 sequence is CASSSTGTQYF. CDR3 nucleotide sequence: TGTGCCAGCAGCAGTACAGGGACCCAGTACTTC.

V and J are TRBV11-3 and TRBJ1-1, with unresolved D. V lost 5 bases to trimming and J lost 5 bases, with 12 bases between them. This CDR3 comprises 13 residues. CDR1 and CDR2 (germline): SGHNT, YENEEA. The CDR3 bases are TGTGCCAGCAGCCAGCGGGTGTATACTGAAGCTTTCTTT. Its protein is CASSQRVYTEAFF.

This clone was seen more than once but under ten times. V gene TRBV29-1 combines with J gene TRBJ2-3; 8 positions agree with TRBD1. Germline V gene data show CDR1 as SQVTM and CDR2 as ANQGSEA. Losses at the gene ends were 7 bases for V and 5 bases for J; bases not matched to a gene: 8. The CDR3 runs to 13 residues. The CDR3 DNA reads TGCAGCGCTCCCGGGACAGGACAAGATACGCAGTATTTT. Protein sequence: CSAPGTGQDTQYF.

This clone was recorded only once. V usage is TRBV30 and J usage is TRBJ1-3; tentative D call: TRBD1 (5 bases). This CDR3 is built from 14 residues. Germline V gene sequence: CDR1 GTSNPN, CDR2 SVGIG (reference sequence). V lost 5 bases to trimming and J lost 0 bases, with 11 bases between them. The CDR3 spells CAWGGGYSGNTIYF. The CDR3 DNA reads as TGTGCCTGGGGGGGAGGGTACTCTGGAAACACCATATATTTT.

The chain is built from TRBV6-1 and TRBJ2-7; TRBD2 might be the D (5 bases). Deletions cut 8 bases from V and 3 bases from J, with 11 bases between. The CDR3 is 12 residues long. CDR1 is MNHNS, CDR2 SASEGT, per germline. CDR3 DNA sequence: TGTGCCAGCCCCGGGGAGTTCTACGAGCAGTACTTC. It translates to CASPGEFYEQYF.

The gene calls are TRBV4-1 and TRBJ2-5, with D possibly being TRBD1 (5 bases). Germline V gene data show CDR1 as MGHRA and CDR2 as YSYEKL. Trimming shortened V by 1 base and J by 4 bases, and 7 bases separated the two germline ends. The CDR3 length is 13 residues. The CDR3 spells CASSQVQGETQYF. The CDR3 bases are TGCGCCAGCAGCCAAGTGCAGGGAGAGACCCAGTACTTC.

This clone was seen a single time. V usage is TRBV9 and J usage is TRBJ2-7; 10 nucleotides align to TRBD1. CDR1 is SGDLS and CDR2 is YYNGEE in the germline V gene. There are 15 residues in the CDR3. With V trimmed by 4 bases and J by 2 bases, 6 bases remained unmatched. CDR3 sequence: CASSPGQGIPYEQYF. The CDR3 nucleotides read TGTGCCAGCAGCCCGGGACAGGGGATCCCCTACGAGCAGTACTTC.

The chain is built from TRBV5-1 and TRBJ1-1; a weak D match, TRBD1 (6 bases). This CDR3 comprises 15 residues. The V gene's germline CDR1 is SGHRS and CDR2 YFSETQ. Between the trimmed V and J ends, which lost 2 bases and 4 bases, there was a span of 15 bases. The CDR3 loop reads CASSFDRFTGTEAFF. In nucleotides, the CDR3 is TGCGCCAGCAGCTTCGACAGGTTTACGGGCACTGAAGCTTTCTTT.

The chain couples TRBV6-5 to TRBJ2-7; D is perhaps TRBD2 (7 bases). Trimming removed 11 bases at V and 7 bases at J, with 18 bases between. CDR3 length: 12 amino acids. Looked up from germline, CDR1 is MNHEY and CDR2 is SVGAGI. The DNA for the CDR3 is TGTGCCGCCCGGGGGGCCGGTAAAGAGCAGTACTTC. The encoded protein is CAARGAGKEQYF.